This T cell receptor (beta chain) was retrieved from a study of shared clonotypes between healthy human individuals. CDR3 length: 15 amino acids. With 2 bases removed from V and 4 bases from J, the gap between germline ends came to 15 bases. From germline, CDR1 is SGDLS and CDR2 YYNGEE. The table lists this clone with a few counts. Assay runs were performed at deep level. Clones were sequenced by immunoSEQ multiplex PCR, and TCRdb holds only the in-frame ones, with some missing. The sample contains 850,000 to 1,200,000 clones, more than 65% of which appear only once. This TCR was sampled from a man aged 18 to 29 in good health. The V call is TRBV9, the J call TRBJ2-5; D is ambiguous. The sample consisted of memory CD4+ T cells sorted from blood. The subset here: CD45RA-negative fraction. CDR3 sequence reads: CASSVFGDLGETQYF. The CDR3 DNA is TGTGCCAGCAGCGTTTTCGGTGACTTGGGAGAGACCCAGTACTTC.